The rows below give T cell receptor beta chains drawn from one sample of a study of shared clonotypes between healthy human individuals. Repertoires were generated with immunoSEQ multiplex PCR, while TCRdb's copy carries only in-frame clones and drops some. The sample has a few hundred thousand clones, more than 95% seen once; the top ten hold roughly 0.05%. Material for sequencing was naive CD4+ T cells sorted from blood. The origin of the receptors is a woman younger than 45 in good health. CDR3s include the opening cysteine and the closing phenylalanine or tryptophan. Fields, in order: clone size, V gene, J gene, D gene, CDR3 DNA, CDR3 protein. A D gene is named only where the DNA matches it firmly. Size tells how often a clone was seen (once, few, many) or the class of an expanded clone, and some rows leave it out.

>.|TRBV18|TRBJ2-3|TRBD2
TGTGCCAGCTCACCACCGTCTAGCGGTTTCACAGATACGCAGTATTTT
CASSPPSSGFTDTQYF
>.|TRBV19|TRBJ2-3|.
TGTGCCAGTAGTATAGGAGCCCTAGAGGCGGTGGATACGCAGTATTTT
CASSIGALEAVDTQYF
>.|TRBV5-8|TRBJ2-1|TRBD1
TGTGCCAGCAGCTATAGGAAAAGACCGGGACAGGGTGCCTACAATGAGCAGTTCTTC
CASSYRKRPGQGAYNEQFF
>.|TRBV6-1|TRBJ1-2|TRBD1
TGTGCCAGCAGTGAGGGGACAGGGAACTATGGCTACACCTTC
CASSEGTGNYGYTF
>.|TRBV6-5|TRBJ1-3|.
TGTGCCAGCAGTTTCTCTGGAAACACCATATATTTT
CASSFSGNTIYF
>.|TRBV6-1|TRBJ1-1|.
TGTGCCAGCCTTCCCGGGGAACAGGCGAACACTGAAGCTTTCTTT
CASLPGEQANTEAFF
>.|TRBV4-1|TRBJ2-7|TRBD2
TGCGCCAGCAGCCGGTTCGGCGGGAGAGACGAGCAGTACTTC
CASSRFGGRDEQYF
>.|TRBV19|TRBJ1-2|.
TGTGCCAGTAGCCCACAGGGATCTGGCTACACCTTC
CASSPQGSGYTF
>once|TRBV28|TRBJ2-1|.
TGTGCCAGCAGTTCCTCCGGAGGACCCTACAATGAGCAGTTCTTC
CASSSSGGPYNEQFF
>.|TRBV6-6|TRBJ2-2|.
TGTGCCAGCAGTTATGTAGCCCTCGCCGGGGAGCTGTTTTTT
CASSYVALAGELFF
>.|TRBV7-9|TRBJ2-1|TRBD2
TGTGCCAGCAGCTCAAGCGGGATAACTCACAATGAGCAGTTCTTC
CASSSSGITHNEQFF
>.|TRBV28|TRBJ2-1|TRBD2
TGTGCCAGCAGTCCCTGGACTAGCGGGAGGAGTTACAATGAGCAGTTCTTC
CASSPWTSGRSYNEQFF
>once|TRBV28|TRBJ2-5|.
TGTGCCAGCAGTTCCTACGGACAGCGGGTGAAGGAGACCCAGTACTTC
CASSSYGQRVKETQYF
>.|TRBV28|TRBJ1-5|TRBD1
TGTGCCAGCAGTTCGGGACAGGGGCATCAGCCCCAGCATTTT
CASSSGQGHQPQHF
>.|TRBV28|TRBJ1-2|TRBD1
TGTGCCAGCAGTTACTCGGCCCCAACAGGGGGAGGCTACACCTTC
CASSYSAPTGGGYTF
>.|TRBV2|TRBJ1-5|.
TGTGCCAGCAGTGAAGATGAACGGGACTCCTACAATAGCAATCAGCCCCAGCATTTT
CASSEDERDSYNSNQPQHF
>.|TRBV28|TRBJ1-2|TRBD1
TGTGCCAGCAGGTGGACAGGGGGGGGCTACACCTTC
CASRWTGGGYTF
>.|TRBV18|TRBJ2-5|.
TGTGCCAGCTCACCTGGGGTTGGGGAGACCCAGTACTTC
CASSPGVGETQYF
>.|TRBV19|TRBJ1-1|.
TGTGCCAGTACCCCCCCGGTGCGGACCACTGAAGCTTTCTTT
CASTPPVRTTEAFF
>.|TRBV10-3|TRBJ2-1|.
TGTGCCATCAGGGCACAGGGAGACGAGCAGTTCTTC
CAIRAQGDEQFF
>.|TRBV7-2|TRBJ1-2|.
TGTGCCAGCAGCTTAGGGTCCGGGAATGGCTACACCTTC
CASSLGSGNGYTF
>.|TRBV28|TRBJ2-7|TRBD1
TGTGCCAGCAGTATCAACCCTGGACAGGGGAAGTACTTC
CASSINPGQGKYF
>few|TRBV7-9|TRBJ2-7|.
TGTGCCAGCAGTTTCCTCCGGGTGGGAGTGGAAGAGCAGTACTTC
CASSFLRVGVEEQYF
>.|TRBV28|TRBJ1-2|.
TGTGCCAGCGGAGAAGTTACTAACTATGGCTACACCTTC
CASGEVTNYGYTF
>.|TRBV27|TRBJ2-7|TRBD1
TGTGCCAGCAGTTTCAGGGACAGGGGGCTCCTCGAGCAGTACTTC
CASSFRDRGLLEQYF
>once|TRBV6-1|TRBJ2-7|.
TGTGCCAGCAGGGGTGGAATCATGGGCAACGAGCAGTACTTC
CASRGGIMGNEQYF
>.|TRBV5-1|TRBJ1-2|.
TGCGCCAGCAGCCCGCTGGGGCAGGGCTATGGCTACACCTTC
CASSPLGQGYGYTF
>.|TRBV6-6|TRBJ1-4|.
TGTGCCAGCGGGACCGGGCCCTTAGTAGAAAAACTGTTTTTT
CASGTGPLVEKLFF
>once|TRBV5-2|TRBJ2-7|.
TGCGCCAGCAGCCATCCCGGGAGAGGGCAGGAGCAGTACTTC
CASSHPGRGQEQYF
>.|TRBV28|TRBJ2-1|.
TGTGCCAGCAGTTTAGCCCCCTCCTACAATGAGCAGTTCTTC
CASSLAPSYNEQFF
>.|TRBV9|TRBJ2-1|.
TGTGCCAGCAGCGTATCGCGGTTCAATGAGCAGTTCTTC
CASSVSRFNEQFF
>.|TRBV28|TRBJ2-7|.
TGTGCCAGCAGGATCGGGACCCATGTTGGCGAGCAGTACTTC
CASRIGTHVGEQYF
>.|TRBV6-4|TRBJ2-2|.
TGTGCCAGCACCCCTGAGGGGAACACCGGGGAGCTGTTTTTT
CASTPEGNTGELFF